This is a list of T cell receptor beta chains from one sample in a study of shared clonotypes between healthy human individuals. Clones were read by immunoSEQ multiplex PCR, and TCRdb kept only the in-frame ones, dropping some. The sample shows some 900,000 clones, over 75% of them seen only once. Sequenced: memory CD4+ T cells sorted from blood. These receptors came from a man younger than 35 in good health. CDR3s include the opening cysteine and the closing phenylalanine or tryptophan. Fields, in order: V gene, clone size, D gene, CDR3 length, J gene, CDR3 protein, CDR3 DNA. D genes are given only for firm matches. Size values are once, few and many counts, or a class for expanded clones, and some rows have none.

TRBV28	few	-	14	TRBJ1-5	CASSFLDNNQPQHF	TGTGCCAGCAGTTTCCTTGACAACAATCAGCCCCAGCATTTT
TRBV2	many	TRBD1	17	TRBJ2-4	CASSVERQGLSKNIQYF	TGTGCCAGCAGTGTTGAAAGACAGGGGCTGTCCAAAAACATTCAGTACTTC
TRBV18	-	TRBD1	15	TRBJ1-5	CASSLETGFTQPQHF	TGTGCCAGCTCATTAGAGACAGGGTTTACTCAGCCCCAGCATTTT
TRBV4-3	many	-	15	TRBJ1-3	CASSQRMGQGNTIYF	TGCGCCAGCAGCCAGAGAATGGGACAAGGAAACACCATATATTTT
TRBV18	-	TRBD1	14	TRBJ2-7	CASSKQGPLGEQYF	TGTGCCAGCTCCAAACAGGGGCCCTTGGGCGAGCAGTACTTC
TRBV2	-	-	14	TRBJ2-7	CASSGPVNTAEQYF	TGTGCCAGCAGTGGACCAGTGAACACTGCCGAGCAGTACTTC
TRBV6-5	-	-	9	TRBJ2-5	CAIKGTQYF	TGTGCCATCAAGGGGACCCAGTACTTC
TRBV19	once	-	14	TRBJ2-1	CASSMGSGFNEQFF	TGTGCCAGTAGTATGGGGTCCGGGTTCAATGAGCAGTTCTTC
TRBV7-9	-	TRBD2	15	TRBJ2-3	CASSSAGVSTDTQYF	TGTGCCAGCAGCTCAGCGGGAGTGAGCACAGATACGCAGTATTTT
TRBV2	-	TRBD2	14	TRBJ2-2	CASRGTRGTGELFF	TGTGCCAGCCGCGGGACTAGAGGCACCGGGGAGCTGTTTTTT
TRBV6-5	once	TRBD1	15	TRBJ1-1	CASRGGQGASVEAFF	TGTGCCAGCAGGGGGGGACAGGGGGCATCGGTTGAAGCTTTCTTT
TRBV7-9	few	-	14	TRBJ1-2	CASSLGEVTYGYTF	TGTGCCAGCAGCTTAGGAGAGGTGACATATGGCTACACCTTC
TRBV27	few	TRBD1	16	TRBJ1-6	CASRTTGVGYNSPLHF	TGTGCCAGCAGAACGACAGGGGTAGGCTATAATTCACCCCTCCACTTT
TRBV27	-	TRBD2	15	TRBJ2-7	CASSTKAGPPYEQYF	TGTGCCAGCAGTACAAAAGCGGGGCCTCCCTACGAGCAGTACTTC
TRBV19	-	TRBD1	14	TRBJ2-3	CASSRQGARDTQYF	TGTGCCAGTAGTAGGCAGGGGGCGAGGGATACGCAGTATTTT
TRBV30	-	TRBD2	14	TRBJ2-7	CAWNRPGGTHEQYF	TGTGCCTGGAACCGCCCGGGAGGTACCCACGAGCAGTACTTC
TRBV7-2	-	-	16	TRBJ1-5	CASSPPGPYSNQPQHF	TGTGCCAGCAGCCCCCCGGGACCGTATAGCAATCAGCCCCAGCATTTT